These T cell receptor beta chains were read from a single sample in a study of T-cell reconstitution after alpha-beta-depleted transplantation in children. TCRdb re-called the PCR reads with MiXCR, one entry per CDR3 protein. Among about 240,000 distinct CDR3 sequences listed, 25% were seen once. Here the sequenced sample was PBMCs, taken before TCRalphabeta/CD19-depleted stem cell transplant. The receptors stem from a girl aged 2 to 9 with Fanconi anemia, due to receive a stem cell transplant. The CDR3 runs from the conserved cysteine through the conserved F or W. D genes are given only for firm matches. Not all rows give a size; the values are once, few, many and, for expanded clones, a class.

CDR3 length: 17
V gene: TRBV5-1
D gene: TRBD1
J gene: TRBJ2-3
clone size: many
CDR3 protein: CASSLVRTGSSTDTQYF
CDR3 DNA: TGCGCCAGCAGCTTGGTGAGGACAGGTTCTAGCACAGATACGCAGTATTTT

CDR3 length: 16
V gene: TRBV7-2
D gene: .
J gene: TRBJ2-3
clone size: many
CDR3 protein: CASSPRLSKTTDTQYF
CDR3 DNA: TGTGCCAGCAGCCCTCGACTGAGCAAGACCACAGATACGCAGTATTTT

CDR3 length: 15
V gene: TRBV15
D gene: TRBD2
J gene: TRBJ2-7
clone size: .
CDR3 protein: CATSIRASGSYEQYF
CDR3 DNA: TGTGCCACCAGCATTCGCGCTAGCGGGTCCTACGAGCAGTACTTC

CDR3 length: 13
V gene: TRBV13
D gene: .
J gene: TRBJ2-7
clone size: few
CDR3 protein: CASSSGVTYEQYF
CDR3 DNA: TGTGCCAGCAGCTCAGGGGTTACCTACGAGCAGTACTTC

CDR3 length: 14
V gene: TRBV5-1
D gene: TRBD1
J gene: TRBJ2-5
clone size: few
CDR3 protein: CASRPTGVRETQYF
CDR3 DNA: TGCGCCAGCAGACCGACAGGGGTTAGAGAGACCCAGTACTTC

CDR3 length: 13
V gene: TRBV7-9
D gene: .
J gene: TRBJ2-2
clone size: .
CDR3 protein: CASSHKLVGELFF
CDR3 DNA: TGTGCCAGCAGCCACAAGCTCGTCGGGGAGCTGTTTTTT

CDR3 length: 17
V gene: TRBV11-1
D gene: TRBD1
J gene: TRBJ2-1
clone size: .
CDR3 protein: CASSRPTGTGDYNEQFF
CDR3 DNA: TGTGCCAGCAGCCGACCAACCGGGACAGGGGACTACAATGAGCAGTTCTTC

CDR3 length: 14
V gene: TRBV7-9
D gene: TRBD2
J gene: TRBJ2-5
clone size: .
CDR3 protein: CASSYLAGGETQYF
CDR3 DNA: TGTGCCAGCAGCTACTTGGCGGGGGGGGAGACCCAGTACTTC

CDR3 length: 16
V gene: TRBV28
D gene: .
J gene: TRBJ2-7
clone size: .
CDR3 protein: CASSLSVGTGYYEQYF
CDR3 DNA: TGTGCCAGCAGTTTATCCGTTGGAACAGGATACTACGAGCAGTACTTC

CDR3 length: 16
V gene: TRBV29-1
D gene: TRBD1
J gene: TRBJ2-3
clone size: .
CDR3 protein: CSVVGRRGQSTDTQYF
CDR3 DNA: TGCAGCGTTGTGGGCCGACGGGGACAGAGCACAGATACGCAGTATTTT

CDR3 length: 13
V gene: TRBV28
D gene: .
J gene: TRBJ2-3
clone size: .
CDR3 protein: CASSLRVPDTQYF
CDR3 DNA: TGTGCCAGCAGTTTAAGGGTGCCAGATACGCAGTATTTT

CDR3 length: 11
V gene: TRBV12-3/TRBV12-4
D gene: .
J gene: TRBJ1-2
clone size: many
CDR3 protein: CASSLGIVYTF
CDR3 DNA: TGTGCCAGCAGTTTGGGGATAGTCTACACCTTC

CDR3 length: 16
V gene: TRBV7-9
D gene: .
J gene: TRBJ2-1
clone size: few
CDR3 protein: CASSLEPGEGDNEQFF
CDR3 DNA: TGTGCCAGCAGCTTAGAACCGGGAGAAGGTGACAATGAGCAGTTCTTC

CDR3 length: 14
V gene: TRBV20-1
D gene: TRBD2
J gene: TRBJ2-7
clone size: .
CDR3 protein: CSAQDGTSFYEQYF
CDR3 DNA: TGCAGTGCTCAAGACGGGACTAGCTTCTACGAGCAGTACTTC

CDR3 length: 15
V gene: TRBV4-1
D gene: .
J gene: TRBJ2-7
clone size: few
CDR3 protein: CASSQVAGSSYEQYF
CDR3 DNA: TGCGCCAGCAGCCAAGTTGCCGGGAGCTCCTACGAGCAGTACTTC

CDR3 length: 14
V gene: TRBV29-1
D gene: TRBD2
J gene: TRBJ2-3
clone size: .
CDR3 protein: CSVAPGGVTDTQYF
CDR3 DNA: TGCAGCGTTGCTCCGGGAGGCGTCACAGATACGCAGTATTTT

CDR3 length: 15
V gene: TRBV20-1
D gene: TRBD2
J gene: TRBJ2-7
clone size: many
CDR3 protein: CSARPGTSSTNEQYF
CDR3 DNA: TGCAGTGCCCGTCCCGGGACTAGCTCTACAAACGAGCAGTACTTC

CDR3 length: 14
V gene: TRBV10-2
D gene: TRBD2
J gene: TRBJ2-1
clone size: few
CDR3 protein: CASSGTRAFNEQFF
CDR3 DNA: TGCGCCAGCAGTGGGACTAGGGCATTCAATGAGCAGTTCTTC

CDR3 length: 14
V gene: TRBV29-1
D gene: TRBD2
J gene: TRBJ2-1
clone size: many
CDR3 protein: CSVELAGVYNEQFF
CDR3 DNA: TGCAGCGTTGAACTAGCGGGAGTATACAATGAGCAGTTCTTC

CDR3 length: 12
V gene: TRBV29-1
D gene: .
J gene: TRBJ2-2
clone size: many
CDR3 protein: CSVESRTGELFF
CDR3 DNA: TGCAGCGTGGAGTCGAGAACCGGGGAGCTGTTTTTT

CDR3 length: 13
V gene: TRBV28
D gene: .
J gene: TRBJ2-1
clone size: many
CDR3 protein: CASTLDSYNEQFF
CDR3 DNA: TGTGCCAGCACCCTGGACTCCTACAATGAGCAGTTCTTC

CDR3 length: 11
V gene: TRBV20-1
D gene: .
J gene: TRBJ2-5
clone size: .
CDR3 protein: CSASQEETQYF
CDR3 DNA: TGCAGTGCTAGCCAAGAAGAGACCCAGTACTTC

CDR3 length: 13
V gene: TRBV6-6
D gene: .
J gene: TRBJ2-2
clone size: many
CDR3 protein: CASSLKATGELFF
CDR3 DNA: TGTGCCAGCAGTCTTAAGGCCACCGGGGAGCTGTTTTTT

CDR3 length: 13
V gene: TRBV7-9
D gene: .
J gene: TRBJ2-7
clone size: .
CDR3 protein: CASSLMRGYEQYF
CDR3 DNA: TGTGCCAGCAGCTTAATGAGGGGCTACGAGCAGTACTTC

CDR3 length: 17
V gene: TRBV5-1
D gene: TRBD2
J gene: TRBJ2-7
clone size: .
CDR3 protein: CASSPPPPGLDSYEQYF
CDR3 DNA: TGCGCCAGCAGCCCCCCACCTCCGGGACTAGACTCCTACGAGCAGTACTTC

CDR3 length: 14
V gene: TRBV4-2
D gene: .
J gene: TRBJ1-1
clone size: .
CDR3 protein: CASSLPGFFTEAFF
CDR3 DNA: TGTGCCAGCAGCCTGCCGGGGTTTTTCACTGAAGCTTTCTTT

CDR3 length: 19
V gene: TRBV20-1
D gene: TRBD2
J gene: TRBJ2-1
clone size: many
CDR3 protein: CSARPGTSGNTSSYNEQFF
CDR3 DNA: TGCAGTGCCAGACCCGGGACTAGCGGGAACACTAGCTCCTACAATGAGCAGTTCTTC

CDR3 length: 13
V gene: TRBV29-1
D gene: .
J gene: TRBJ2-5
clone size: few
CDR3 protein: CSVRLQVQETQYF
CDR3 DNA: TGCAGCGTTCGGTTACAGGTCCAAGAGACCCAGTACTTC

CDR3 length: 14
V gene: TRBV20-1
D gene: .
J gene: TRBJ1-5
clone size: many
CDR3 protein: CSARRGESNQPQHF
CDR3 DNA: TGCAGTGCTAGGAGAGGGGAGAGCAATCAGCCCCAGCATTTT

CDR3 length: 14
V gene: TRBV10-3
D gene: TRBD1
J gene: TRBJ2-7
clone size: few
CDR3 protein: CAMSGTGVGYEQYF
CDR3 DNA: TGTGCCATGAGCGGGACAGGGGTGGGCTACGAGCAGTACTTC

CDR3 length: 16
V gene: TRBV5-4
D gene: .
J gene: TRBJ2-3
clone size: few
CDR3 protein: CASSLRTGRGTDTQYF
CDR3 DNA: TGTGCCAGCAGCTTGAGGACGGGGAGAGGCACAGATACGCAGTATTTT

CDR3 length: 12
V gene: TRBV14
D gene: .
J gene: TRBJ2-3
clone size: .
CDR3 protein: CASSQAPNTQYF
CDR3 DNA: TGTGCCAGCAGCCAAGCCCCTAATACGCAGTATTTT

CDR3 length: 15
V gene: TRBV12-3/TRBV12-4
D gene: TRBD1
J gene: TRBJ2-7
clone size: .
CDR3 protein: CASTPGQGALHEQYF
CDR3 DNA: TGTGCCAGCACCCCGGGACAGGGGGCTCTCCACGAGCAGTACTTC

CDR3 length: 17
V gene: TRBV29-1
D gene: TRBD2
J gene: TRBJ2-1
clone size: many
CDR3 protein: CSVDGAGGSWHINEQFF
CDR3 DNA: TGCAGCGTTGACGGAGCGGGAGGTAGTTGGCACATCAATGAGCAGTTCTTC

CDR3 length: 12
V gene: TRBV12-3/TRBV12-4
D gene: TRBD1
J gene: TRBJ2-7
clone size: many
CDR3 protein: CASSFGGQGPYF
CDR3 DNA: TGTGCCAGCAGTTTCGGGGGACAGGGTCCGTACTTC

CDR3 length: 18
V gene: TRBV12-3/TRBV12-4
D gene: .
J gene: TRBJ2-7
clone size: many
CDR3 protein: CASSLAQAARRGTYEQYF
CDR3 DNA: TGTGCCAGCAGTTTAGCGCAGGCGGCTAGGAGGGGGACCTACGAGCAGTACTTC

CDR3 length: 16
V gene: TRBV20-1
D gene: TRBD1
J gene: TRBJ2-7
clone size: many
CDR3 protein: CSAREPGQGFLYEQYF
CDR3 DNA: TGCAGTGCTAGAGAACCGGGACAGGGGTTTTTATACGAGCAGTACTTC

CDR3 length: 16
V gene: TRBV20-1
D gene: .
J gene: TRBJ2-1
clone size: many
CDR3 protein: CSALRTKTGVRDEQFF
CDR3 DNA: TGCAGTGCTCTCAGGACTAAGACGGGAGTCCGCGATGAGCAGTTCTTC

CDR3 length: 14
V gene: TRBV20-1
D gene: TRBD2
J gene: TRBJ2-7
clone size: .
CDR3 protein: CSASPSGRDYEQYF
CDR3 DNA: TGCAGTGCTAGCCCTAGCGGGAGGGACTACGAGCAGTACTTC

CDR3 length: 16
V gene: TRBV4-2
D gene: .
J gene: TRBJ2-7
clone size: many
CDR3 protein: CASSQVRWGVGYEQYF
CDR3 DNA: TGTGCCAGCAGCCAAGTTCGATGGGGGGTCGGCTACGAGCAGTACTTC

CDR3 length: 15
V gene: TRBV7-2
D gene: TRBD2
J gene: TRBJ2-5
clone size: .
CDR3 protein: CASRSQRGGVETQYF
CDR3 DNA: TGTGCCAGCAGGTCCCAGCGGGGGGGCGTAGAGACCCAGTACTTC

CDR3 length: 12
V gene: TRBV12-3/TRBV12-4
D gene: .
J gene: TRBJ1-5
clone size: many
CDR3 protein: CASTTSGQPQHF
CDR3 DNA: TGTGCCAGCACCACCAGCGGACAGCCCCAGCATTTT

CDR3 length: 13
V gene: TRBV7-8
D gene: .
J gene: TRBJ2-1
clone size: .
CDR3 protein: CASSLGVGNEQFF
CDR3 DNA: TGTGCCAGCAGCTTAGGAGTTGGCAATGAGCAGTTCTTC